This passage covers 15 T cell receptor beta chains from one sample sequenced in a study of blood T cell repertoires in COVID-19. Sequencing used immunoSEQ multiplex PCR; TCRdb keeps in-frame clones, though not all of them. The data contain 250,000 to 300,000 clones, about 91% of them singletons. The specimen sequenced was peripheral blood. The receptors were gathered from a woman in her sixties with acute or convalescent COVID-19.

The chain uses TRBV27 and TRBJ1-1; tentative D call: TRBD1 (5 bases). Trimming removed 8 bases from V and 1 base from J, with 8 bases in between. In germline, CDR1 is MNHEY, CDR2 SMNVEV (reference sequence). The CDR3 runs 12 residues. CDR3 sequence (DNA): TGTGCCAGCCTCGGACAGAACACTGAAGCTTTCTTT. Its protein product is CASLGQNTEAFF.

V is TRBV5-1 and J is TRBJ2-1, with D maybe TRBD2 (6 bases). The V end was cut by 4 bases, the J end by 2 bases, with 19 bases between. Germline V CDR1 and CDR2: SGHRS, YFSETQ. This CDR3 region has 17 residues. In DNA, the CDR3 is TGCGCCAGCAGCGAGGAAATTCGGGGGATAGCCTACAATGAGCAGTTCTTC. Its protein is CASSEEIRGIAYNEQFF.

This chain joins TRBV5-1 and TRBJ1-1; D not resolved. Trimming took 2 bases from V and 0 from J, leaving 8 bases between them. Looked up from germline, CDR1 is SGHRS and CDR2 is YFSETQ. The CDR3 runs 14 residues. Here the CDR3 reads CASSFYTMNTEAFF. The DNA of the CDR3 is TGCGCCAGCAGCTTTTACACAATGAACACTGAAGCTTTCTTT.

This clone was seen just once. The chain links TRBV27 to TRBJ1-2, with TRBD1 as a possible D gene (6 bases). Germline V gives CDR1 MNHEY, CDR2 SMNVEV (reference sequence). The CDR3 sequence is 11 residues long. V was pared by 3 bases and J by 8 bases, with 7 bases between. CDR3 coding DNA: TGTGCCAGCAGTTTGAGGGGGGGCTACACCTTC. This encodes CASSLRGGYTF.

The J gene is TRBJ1-6, the V gene TRBV7-9; D remains unclear. Germline CDR1 is SEHNR and CDR2 is FQNEAQ (reference sequence). The CDR3 spans 14 residues. Trimming pared 5 bases from V and 8 bases from J, leaving 13 bases between. The CDR3 DNA is TGTGCCAGCAGCCAACGTGGGGAGGATTCACCCCTCCACTTT. Translating gives CASSQRGEDSPLHF.

J is TRBJ1-5 and V is TRBV5-4; 9 bases map to TRBD1. The ends lost 4 bases at V and 3 bases at J; junction bases unmatched: 5. This CDR3 contains 15 residues. CDR1 and CDR2 (germline): SGHNT, YYREEE (reference sequence). This CDR3 is CASSGGTGNNQPQHF. In DNA form, the CDR3 reads TGTGCCAGCAGCGGCGGGACAGGGAACAATCAGCCCCAGCATTTT.

This clone is a singleton in its sample. The DNA for the CDR3 is TGTGCCAGCAGCCCGGACAGGGTTAAGCCCCTCCACTTT. It encodes CASSPDRVKPLHF. This chain joins TRBV14 and TRBJ1-6, with TRBD1 matching over 8 bases. This CDR3 contains 13 residues. CDR1 and CDR2 (germline): SGHDN, FVKESK. The junction had 6 bases not matched to a gene; V was cut back by 4 bases and J by 13 bases. The whole variable domain, remainder taken from reference TRBV14 and TRBJ1-6, is EAGVTQFPSHSVIEKGQTVTLRCDPISGHDNLYWYRRVMGKEIKFLLHFVKESKQDESGMPNNRFLAERTGGTYSTLKVQPAELEDSGVYFCASSPDRVKPLHFGNGTRLTVT.

This chain joins TRBV5-1 and TRBJ2-3; 8 nucleotides align to TRBD1. There are 15 residues in the CDR3. The V segment lost 5 bases and the J segment 5 bases; nucleotides outside the gene matches: 10. CDR1 and CDR2 from the germline V gene are SGHRS and YFSETQ. The CDR3 DNA sequence: TGCGCCAGCAGATCTCAGACAGGGGACAGAGATACGCAGTATTTT. Protein product: CASRSQTGDRDTQYF.

The chain couples TRBV12-3 or TRBV12-4 to TRBJ1-5; D may be TRBD1 (5 bases). Between the trimmed V and J ends, which lost 6 bases and 9 bases, there was a span of 9 bases. The CDR3 contains 11 residues. Here the CDR3 DNA reads TGTGCCAGCAGCTCCGGGGGGCCCCAGCATTTT. This encodes CASSSGGPQHF.

This clone was picked up a small number of times. Relative to the germline gene, one junction end is altered; a read error may explain this. CDR3 DNA: TGTGCCAGCCGTGAACAGGGTGAAGGGGAAAAACTGTTTTTT. Its translation: CASREQGEGEKLFF. The chain joins TRBV2 to TRBJ1-4; maybe TRBD1 (6 bases). This CDR3 has 14 amino acids. Germline V CDR1 and CDR2: SNHLY, FYNNEI.

The chain's CDR3 is CASSPGVNTEAFF. The CDR3, as DNA: TGTGCCAGCAGCCCGGGAGTGAACACTGAAGCTTTCTTT. The chain has TRBV14 and TRBJ1-1; D gene unclear. CDR1 is SGHDN and CDR2 is FVKESK in the germline V gene. This CDR3 is built from 13 residues. The V and J ends lost 4 bases and 0 bases respectively, with 6 bases between them.

The chain uses TRBV7-2 and TRBJ2-3; tentative D call: TRBD2 (5 bases). V lost 3 bases, J lost 1 base, and 17 bases lay in between. This CDR3 comprises 17 residues. Germline V gene data show CDR1 as SGHTA and CDR2 as FQGNSA. The DNA for the CDR3 is TGTGCCAGCAGCTTTAACTCAGTGGGTAGCGGCACAGATACGCAGTATTTT. Residues: CASSFNSVGSGTDTQYF.

The chain joins TRBV29-1 to TRBJ2-3; D is uncertain. The V gene's germline CDR1 is SQVTM and CDR2 ANQGSEA. The CDR3 has 13 amino acids. Trimming shortened V by 2 bases and J by 0 bases, and 6 bases separated the two germline ends. CDR3 amino acids: CSVEPPSTDTQYF. The CDR3 DNA is TGCAGCGTTGAACCCCCTAGCACAGATACGCAGTATTTT.

The chain joins TRBV4-1 to TRBJ2-2, with a tentative D call TRBD1 (5 bases). The germline CDR1 and CDR2 sequences are MGHRA and YSYEKL. This CDR3 has 17 residues. V lost 0 bases, J lost 9 bases, and 20 bases lay in between. The CDR3: CASSQDPWPDTSRELFF. The CDR3 region has the DNA TGCGCCAGCAGCCAAGACCCCTGGCCGGACACTTCGAGGGAGCTGTTTTTT.

The chain combines TRBV5-1 with TRBJ1-4; 9 nucleotides align to TRBD1. Germline loops: CDR1 SGHRS, CDR2 YFSETQ. The V and J ends lost 4 bases and 4 bases, in that order; junction bases with no gene match: 11. CDR3 length: 17 residues. The CDR3 protein is CASSPGQGVRSNEKLFF. In DNA form, the CDR3 reads TGCGCCAGCAGCCCGGGACAGGGTGTGCGGAGTAATGAAAAACTGTTTTTT.